This T cell receptor (beta chain) came from a study of shared clonotypes between healthy human individuals. Germline V gene data show CDR1 as SGHNT and CDR2 as YYREEE (reference sequence). J gave up 0 bases and V 1 base, and 1 base lay outside the gene matches. This CDR3 is built from 14 residues. In this sample, this clone turned up a few times. Method: immunoSEQ multiplex PCR; TCRdb's copy keeps in-frame clones and lacks some. This sample has approximately 2.4 million clones, with under 97% found just once. Material for sequencing was naive CD4+ T cells sorted from blood. Subset denoted: CD45RA+ positively selected. The TCR was taken from a man between 18 and 35 years old in good health. The chain employs TRBV5-4 and TRBJ2-7; 7 positions agree with TRBD2. The CDR3 spells CASSLRDYSYEQYF. CDR3 DNA: TGTGCCAGCAGCTTGAGGGACTACTCCTACGAGCAGTACTTC.